This T cell receptor (beta chain) was profiled in a study of shared clonotypes between healthy human individuals. Only one count was recorded for this clone. The method was immunoSEQ multiplex PCR; TCRdb's version includes in-frame clones alone and lacks a portion of them. The table records around 550,000 clones, roughly 95% of them present only once. The J segment lost 5 bases and the V segment lost 3 bases, leaving 11 bases of the junction unmatched. CDR3 length: 16 amino acids. Germline V gene data show CDR1 as SGDLS and CDR2 as YYNGEE. CD45RO-negative cells were positively selected for CCR7, leaving out terminally differentiated effector memory CD45RA+ cells.

This TCR was sampled from a woman aged 25 to 39 in good health. The chain employs TRBV9 and TRBJ2-7; 10 positions agree with TRBD2. Sequenced material: naive CD8+ T cells sorted from blood. DNA of the CDR3: TGTGCCAGCAGCGCCCCCGATCTAGCGGGAGTGAACGAGCAGTACTTC. Translation: CASSAPDLAGVNEQYF.